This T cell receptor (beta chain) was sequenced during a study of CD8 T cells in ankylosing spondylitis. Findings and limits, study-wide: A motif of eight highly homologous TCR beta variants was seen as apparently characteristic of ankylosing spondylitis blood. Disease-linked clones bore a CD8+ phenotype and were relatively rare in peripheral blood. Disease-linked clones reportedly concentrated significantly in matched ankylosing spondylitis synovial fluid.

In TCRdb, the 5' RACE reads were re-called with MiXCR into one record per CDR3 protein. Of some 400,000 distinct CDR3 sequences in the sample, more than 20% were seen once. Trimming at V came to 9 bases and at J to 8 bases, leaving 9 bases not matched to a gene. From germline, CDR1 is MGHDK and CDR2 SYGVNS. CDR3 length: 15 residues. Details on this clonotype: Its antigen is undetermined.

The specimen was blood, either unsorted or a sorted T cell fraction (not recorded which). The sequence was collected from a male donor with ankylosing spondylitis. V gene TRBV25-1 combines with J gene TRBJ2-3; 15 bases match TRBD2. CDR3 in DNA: TGTGCCAGAAGGACTAGCGGGAGGGAGCCGGCTACGCAGTATTTT. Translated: CARRTSGREPATQYF. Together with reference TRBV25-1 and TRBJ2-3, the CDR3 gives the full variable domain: EADIYQTPRYLVIGTGKKITLECSQTMGHDKMYWYQQDPGMELHLIHYSYGVNSTEKGDLSSESTVSRIRTEHFPLTLESARPSHTSQYLCARRTSGREPATQYFGPGTRLTVL.